This is a list of T cell receptor beta chains from one sample in a study of T cells in Graves' hyperthyroidism and ophthalmopathy. MiXCR was run by TCRdb on the multiplex PCR reads, yielding one entry per CDR3 protein. This sample has about 98,000 distinct CDR3 sequences; roughly 40% occur once, and the top ten carry roughly 10%. The sample was peripheral blood or thyroid tissue (not recorded which). The receptors derive from a woman under 40 with Graves' hyperthyroidism. CDR3s leave out the opening cysteine and the closing phenylalanine or tryptophan.

v_gene: TRBV7-2
len: 12
CDR3aa: ASTRQGANYGYT

v_gene: TRBV10-3
len: 16
CDR3aa: AISESGPDGLYNSPLH

v_gene: TRBV4-2
len: 11
CDR3aa: ASSEAGDQPQH

v_gene: TRBV12-3/TRBV12-4
len: 11
CDR3aa: ASSPWVNTEAF

v_gene: TRBV7-3
len: 11
CDR3aa: ASSLGGMETQY

v_gene: TRBV13
len: 12
CDR3aa: ASSYHGFDQPQH

v_gene: TRBV2
len: 10
CDR3aa: ASSEGTAEAF

v_gene: TRBV12-3/TRBV12-4
len: 12
CDR3aa: ASSLDRGDQPQH

v_gene: TRBV20-1
len: 11
CDR3aa: SARDDSYQPQH

v_gene: TRBV10-1
len: 12
CDR3aa: ASSDIPNTGELF

v_gene: TRBV7-9
len: 12
CDR3aa: ASTVFGALSPLH

v_gene: TRBV7-6
len: 14
CDR3aa: ASSLGVTGGRETQY

v_gene: TRBV28
len: 13
CDR3aa: ASSLWTGWGETQY

v_gene: TRBV2
len: 15
CDR3aa: ASRPTGRGFVADTQY

v_gene: TRBV29-1
len: 9
CDR3aa: SGTGGNGYT

v_gene: TRBV15
len: 13
CDR3aa: ATSSYRTHSETQY

v_gene: TRBV7-8
len: 15
CDR3aa: ASSQVLGDSPNEKLS

v_gene: TRBV4-2
len: 12
CDR3aa: ASSQLDSTYEQY

v_gene: TRBV27
len: 12
CDR3aa: ASSLYSGNQPQH

v_gene: TRBV18
len: 13
CDR3aa: ASSPIVTGGETQY

v_gene: TRBV7-9
len: 14
CDR3aa: ASRNPQRGNTGELF

v_gene: TRBV5-6
len: 14
CDR3aa: ASSPPGTGGYYGYT

v_gene: TRBV7-3
len: 11
CDR3aa: ASSLGASGELF

v_gene: TRBV7-2
len: 13
CDR3aa: ASSYSRDKREKLF

v_gene: TRBV27
len: 12
CDR3aa: ASSSGQQDSPLH

v_gene: TRBV9
len: 11
CDR3aa: ASSVGGSNQQF

v_gene: TRBV20-1
len: 15
CDR3aa: SAGARWGVPTNEKLF

v_gene: TRBV7-2
len: 13
CDR3aa: ASSLGGGAGQPQH

v_gene: TRBV7-9
len: 11
CDR3aa: ASTIRGRPEAF

v_gene: TRBV7-9
len: 15
CDR3aa: ASSPRGTPDPEETQY

v_gene: TRBV25-1
len: 13
CDR3aa: ASSGVQGEDSPLH

v_gene: TRBV7-9
len: 12
CDR3aa: ASSRTQVMEKLF

v_gene: TRBV10-3
len: 9
CDR3aa: AISGGEGYT

v_gene: TRBV7-2
len: 12
CDR3aa: ASSLDTSSYEQY

v_gene: TRBV27
len: 11
CDR3aa: ASSLQGRTPLH

v_gene: TRBV20-1
len: 13
CDR3aa: SASAQGLRSYEQY

v_gene: TRBV7-6
len: 14
CDR3aa: ASSLYVGLEKETQY

v_gene: TRBV5-6
len: 13
CDR3aa: ASSWGGPEESGYT

v_gene: TRBV10-2
len: 11
CDR3aa: ASSVRGENGCT

v_gene: TRBV7-8
len: 12
CDR3aa: ASSLMGRNTEAF

v_gene: TRBV25-1
len: 14
CDR3aa: ASSPDRGRPGSPLH

v_gene: TRBV2
len: 11
CDR3aa: ASSGQGGHEQY

v_gene: TRBV7-2
len: 12
CDR3aa: ASKWRERSYEQY

v_gene: TRBV2
len: 12
CDR3aa: ASSEEAGNGGYT

v_gene: TRBV12-3/TRBV12-4
len: 12
CDR3aa: ASKTGLAGGELF

v_gene: TRBV7-9
len: 13
CDR3aa: ASSLGGRPGEKLF

v_gene: TRBV10-3
len: 15
CDR3aa: SIGEPGAGEITGELF

v_gene: TRBV10-2
len: 13
CDR3aa: ASSEEVAQHYGYT

v_gene: TRBV3-1
len: 10
CDR3aa: ASSQLEETQY

v_gene: TRBV28
len: 11
CDR3aa: ASSPWTAYGYT

v_gene: TRBV19
len: 15
CDR3aa: ASSRPYLRSGANVLT

v_gene: TRBV7-8
len: 10
CDR3aa: ASSPVENTIY

v_gene: TRBV7-3
len: 11
CDR3aa: ASSFDRESGYT

v_gene: TRBV9
len: 14
CDR3aa: ASSDEGLAGVNEQY

v_gene: TRBV29-1
len: 12
CDR3aa: SVETEGAGTEAF

v_gene: TRBV2
len: 14
CDR3aa: ASSQEAGGGNTGAF

v_gene: TRBV20-1
len: 11
CDR3aa: SARVGPGGTQY